This TCR beta chain was captured in a study of shared clonotypes between healthy human individuals. General study findings and limits: Shared across a few donors were around 4.7% of the naive CD4 clonotypes. Deeper or shallower sequencing was expected to change how clonotypes are shared among donors.

This clone was detected once. Its matching antigen is unknown. Positive CCR7 selection of CD45RO-negative cells yielded the naive CD8 cells, and terminally differentiated effector memory CD45RA+ cells were excluded. The CDR3 extends over 16 amino acids. Germline V lookup: CDR1 SGHDT, CDR2 YYEEEE. The junction had 10 bases not matched to a gene; V was cut back by 0 bases and J by 6 bases. Data came from immunoSEQ multiplex PCR; TCRdb stores just in-frame clones and leaves some out. This sample has around 2,000,000 clones, with roughly 94% found just once. This sequence was found in a man aged 18 to 35 in good health. This chain connects TRBV5-6 to TRBJ1-2; the match to TRBD1 covers 8 bases. The material sequenced was naive CD8+ T cells sorted from blood. The CDR3 bases are TGTGCCAGCAGCTTGGAACGGGCAGGGGGCGCTGATGGCTACACCTTC. Protein product: CASSLERAGGADGYTF.